Listed here are 18 T cell receptor beta chains from one sample, sequenced in a study of shared clonotypes between healthy human individuals (TCRdb year 2020). Library creation used the immunoSEQ multiplex PCR assay. The table was pulled from immuneACCESS by TCRdb, which kept in-frame rearrangements only. Such tables lose some clones; where checked, under half of the loss comes from unresolved V genes, and the rest has no known cause. The sample contains about 1 million clones, under 80% of them found a single time. In total, the top ten clones hold approximately 1.5% of the sample. The source material was memory CD4+ T cells sorted from blood. Read against the paper, the sample's cell subset or site label means: CD45RA-negative fraction. All receptors come from a man aged 18 to 30 in good health.

This chain connects TRBV7-2 to TRBJ2-2, with D hard to call. Trimming pared 5 bases from V and 0 bases from J, leaving 7 bases between. The CDR3 contains 14 residues. Per the germline V gene, CDR1 is SGHTA and CDR2 is FQGNSA. The CDR3 protein is CASSLSTNTGELFF. The CDR3 region has the DNA TGTGCCAGCAGCCTAAGTACGAACACCGGGGAGCTGTTTTTT.

This clone was counted only a few times. The chain has TRBV7-6 and TRBJ2-7; D may be TRBD2 (5 bases). CDR3 length: 12 residues. CDR1 is SGHVS and CDR2 is FNYEAQ in the germline V gene. Deletions cut 5 bases from V and 7 bases from J, with 12 bases between. The CDR3 is CASSRGPREQYF. Written as DNA, the CDR3 is TGTGCCAGCAGCCGAGGGCCCCGGGAGCAGTACTTC.

V usage is TRBV6-1 and J usage is TRBJ2-7; 8 nucleotides match TRBD1. Germline CDR1 and CDR2: MNHNS and SASEGT. Trimming at V came to 7 bases and at J to 0 bases, leaving 5 bases not matched to a gene. The CDR3 loop spans 14 amino acids. This CDR3 is CASTRQGLSYEQYF. CDR3 DNA: TGTGCCAGCACCAGACAGGGGCTCTCCTACGAGCAGTACTTC.

The chain joins TRBV7-2 to TRBJ1-1; TRBD1 is a possible D gene (5 bases). The length of the CDR3 is 12 residues. Germline V gene sequence: CDR1 SGHTA, CDR2 FQGNSA. V was clipped by 1 base and J by 8 bases, with 8 bases between them. The CDR3 region has the DNA TGTGCCAGCAGCTTAGATGCAGGGGAAGCTTTCTTT. Its protein is CASSLDAGEAFF.

This chain connects TRBV9 to TRBJ2-3; 9 bases fit TRBD1. Looked up from germline, CDR1 is SGDLS and CDR2 is YYNGEE. This CDR3 spans 16 amino acids. V shed 5 bases and J 3 bases; nucleotides not matched to a gene: 10. DNA of the CDR3: TGTGCCAGCAGTGACGATACAGGGGGCCTAACAGATACGCAGTATTTT. Amino acid sequence: CASSDDTGGLTDTQYF.

The chain recombines TRBV6-1 with TRBJ1-1; D is unclear. Trimming cost V 6 bases and J 4 bases, with 6 bases left between them. Germline-derived CDR1 and CDR2 are MNHNS and SASEGT. The CDR3 length is 11 residues. This CDR3 reads CASRSATEAFF. The CDR3 nucleotides are TGTGCCAGCAGAAGTGCCACTGAAGCTTTCTTT.

The chain recombines TRBV19 with TRBJ1-6, with TRBD1 matching 8 bases. The CDR3 loop spans 16 amino acids. Germline V CDR1 and CDR2: LNHDA, SQIVND (reference sequence). Trimming removed 3 bases from V and 9 bases from J; junction bases left unmatched: 10. CDR3 in amino acids: CASSMGKDREISPLHF. CDR3 bases: TGTGCCAGTAGTATGGGAAAGGACAGGGAAATTTCACCCCTCCACTTT.

The J gene is TRBJ2-5, the V gene TRBV5-1; weak D call: TRBD2 (6 bases). CDR1 is SGHRS and CDR2 is YFSETQ in the germline V gene. V was shortened by 4 bases and J by 1 base, with 23 bases between the two germline ends. The CDR3 spans 18 residues. The CDR3 DNA sequence: TGCGCCAGCAGCCGATCTACTATTGGCCGGGGGTTCCAAGAGACCCAGTACTTC. Its translation: CASSRSTIGRGFQETQYF.

This clone occurred many times. This chain connects TRBV7-2 to TRBJ2-2; D call uncertain. V was clipped by 1 base and J by 6 bases, with 9 bases between them. The CDR3 is made up of 14 amino acids. Germline values: CDR1 SGHTA, CDR2 FQGNSA. CDR3 sequence reads: CASSLVWASGELFF. The CDR3 DNA sequence: TGTGCCAGCAGCTTAGTCTGGGCGTCCGGGGAGCTGTTTTTT. Based on the CDR3 plus reference TRBV7-2 and TRBJ2-2, the full variable domain is GAGVSQSPSNKVTEKGKDVELRCDPISGHTALYWYRQSLGQGLEFLIYFQGNSAPDKSGLPSDRFSAERTGGSVSTLTIQRTQQEDSAVYLCASSLVWASGELFFGEGSRLTVL.

This chain links TRBV2 with TRBJ2-2, with no clear D. CDR1 SNHLY and CDR2 FYNNEI come from the germline V gene. The CDR3 loop spans 12 amino acids. With 6 bases removed from V and 4 bases from J, the gap between germline ends came to 6 bases. Here the CDR3 reads CASRTATGELFF. CDR3 sequence (DNA): TGTGCCAGCAGGACTGCCACCGGGGAGCTGTTTTTT. Together with reference TRBV2 and TRBJ2-2, the CDR3 gives the full variable domain: EPEVTQTPSHQVTQMGQEVILRCVPISNHLYFYWYRQILGQKVEFLVSFYNNEISEKSEIFDDQFSVERPDGSNFTLKIRSTKLEDSAMYFCASRTATGELFFGEGSRLTVL.

The J gene is TRBJ1-3, the V gene TRBV28, with D maybe TRBD1 (6 bases). Between the trimmed V and J ends, which lost 5 bases and 15 bases, there was a span of 14 bases. This CDR3 is built from 11 residues. The germline CDR1 and CDR2 sequences are MDHEN and SYDVKM. CDR3: CASSGGGVGYF. The CDR3 coding sequence is TGTGCCAGCAGTGGGGGCGGTGTAGGATATTTT.

This chain links TRBV18 with TRBJ2-7; D remains unclear. V lost 6 bases, J lost 1 base, and 10 bases lay in between. The CDR3 sequence is 13 residues long. Germline V CDR1 and CDR2: KGHSH, LQKENI. Here the CDR3 reads CASSGQVSYEQYF. In DNA form, the CDR3 reads TGTGCCAGCTCCGGGCAGGTTTCCTACGAGCAGTACTTC.

This clone turned up a few times. V is TRBV27 and J is TRBJ2-2; 9 bases match TRBD2. CDR1 is MNHEY, CDR2 SMNVEV, per germline (reference sequence). With 6 bases clipped from V and 4 bases from J, the junction kept 6 bases outside the gene matches. The CDR3 contains 15 residues. The CDR3 protein is CASREAGGITGELFF. In DNA, the CDR3 is TGTGCCAGCAGGGAAGCGGGGGGAATCACCGGGGAGCTGTTTTTT.

J is TRBJ1-2 and V is TRBV6-5, with D possibly TRBD1 on 5 matching bases. CDR3 length: 14 amino acids. CDR1 is MNHEY and CDR2 is SVGAGI in the germline V gene. The V and J ends lost 2 bases and 5 bases respectively, with 12 bases between them. CDR3 amino acids: CASSYLSGPYGYTF. In nucleotides, the CDR3 is TGTGCCAGCAGTTACCTCTCGGGACCTTATGGCTACACCTTC.

This rearrangement joins TRBV21-1 to TRBJ1-1. TRBV21-1 is flagged as a pseudogene. This CDR3 is built from 18 residues. The CDR3 DNA is TGTGCCAGCAGCAATGCCTTAAACCGCGTAATAGTGAACACTGAAGCTTTCTTT. This translates into CASSNALNRVIVNTEAFF.

The rearrangement joins TRBV9 to TRBJ2-5; D perhaps matches TRBD2 (5 bases). Germline-derived CDR1 and CDR2 are SGDLS and YYNGEE. Between the trimmed V and J ends, which lost 3 bases and 0 bases, there was a span of 12 bases. The length of the CDR3 is 15 residues. This chain's CDR3 is CASSATGVNQETQYF. The CDR3, as DNA: TGTGCCAGCAGCGCTACCGGGGTAAACCAAGAGACCCAGTACTTC.

J is TRBJ1-2 and V is TRBV30; maybe TRBD1 (5 bases). V was shortened by 0 bases and J by 0 bases, with 11 bases between the two germline ends. The CDR3 has 15 residues. CDR1 is GTSNPN and CDR2 is SVGIG in the germline V gene (reference sequence). The CDR3 region is CAWSVTARANYGYTF. In nucleotides, the CDR3 is TGTGCCTGGAGTGTAACCGCCAGGGCTAACTATGGCTACACCTTC. The whole variable domain, filled in from reference TRBV30 and TRBJ1-2, reads SQTIHQWPATLVQPVGSPLSLECTVEGTSNPNLYWYRQAAGRGLQLLFYSVGIGQISSEVPQNLSASRPQDRQFILSSKKLLLSDSGFYLCAWSVTARANYGYTFGSGTRLTVV.

The chain's CDR3 is CASRGASGYYEQYF. For the CDR3, the DNA is TGTGCCAGCCGTGGGGCTAGCGGGTACTACGAGCAGTACTTC. The genes are TRBV6-1 and TRBJ2-7; 8 nucleotides line up with TRBD2. Germline-derived CDR1 and CDR2 are MNHNS and SASEGT. CDR3 length: 14 amino acids. V lost 8 bases to trimming and J lost 3 bases; unmatched junction nucleotides: 9.